This is a list of T cell receptor beta chains from one sample in a study of blood T cell repertoires in COVID-19. The protocol was immunoSEQ multiplex PCR, while the TCRdb copy is restricted to in-frame clones and leaves out a portion. There are 60,000 to 75,000 clones in the sample; more than 75% occur only once, and around 14% lies in the top ten. The sequencing sample was made of peripheral blood. These receptors came from a woman aged 55-75 years with acute or convalescent COVID-19. Both conserved end residues are part of each CDR3. The order of the fields is V gene, D gene, J gene, clone size, CDR3 protein, CDR3 DNA. D genes are given only for firm matches. A clone size is listed for some rows: how often the clone was seen (once, few, many), or a class if it is expanded.

TRBV5-1,TRBD2,TRBJ2-5,once,CASSLLGGGGAETQYF,TGCGCCAGCAGCCTCCTGGGTGGCGGGGGGGCCGAGACCCAGTACTTC
TRBV24-1,-,TRBJ1-2,-,CATSDATNYGYTF,TGTGCCACCAGTGATGCTACTAACTATGGCTACACCTTC
TRBV7-2,-,TRBJ1-2,-,CASSRPGGGYTF,TGTGCCAGCAGCCGCCCCGGCGGGGGCTACACCTTC
TRBV5-1,TRBD1,TRBJ1-1,-,CASSLEPGTASWAFF,TGCGCCAGCAGCTTGGAGCCTGGGACAGCCAGCTGGGCTTTCTTT
TRBV5-1,-,TRBJ1-1,-,CASSLATRQVKNTEAFF,TGCGCCAGCAGCTTAGCCACCCGACAGGTGAAGAACACTGAAGCTTTCTTT
TRBV5-1,TRBD1,TRBJ2-5,-,CASSLWDSQETQYF,TGCGCCAGCAGCCTGTGGGACAGTCAAGAGACCCAGTACTTC
TRBV20-1,-,TRBJ2-3,few,CSASKQEGFTDTQYF,TGCAGTGCTAGTAAACAGGAAGGTTTCACAGATACGCAGTATTTT
TRBV6-5,TRBD2,TRBJ2-5,-,CASSYRGGGLETQYF,TGTGCCAGCAGTTACCGGGGGGGCGGTTTGGAGACCCAGTACTTC
TRBV7-2,-,TRBJ1-5,-,CASSLRNSNQPQHF,TGTGCCAGCAGCCTGAGGAATAGCAATCAGCCCCAGCATTTT
TRBV5-1,TRBD2,TRBJ2-1,-,CASSLRLAGGPGRNEQFF,TGCGCCAGCAGCTTGAGGCTAGCGGGGGGGCCAGGGCGCAATGAGCAGTTCTTC
TRBV6-6,TRBD1,TRBJ2-7,-,CASSPRDRGTYEQYF,TGTGCCAGCAGCCCCCGGGACAGGGGAACCTACGAGCAGTACTTC
TRBV3-1/TRBV3-2,-,TRBJ1-3,-,CASSQVGGRNTIYF,TGTGCCAGCAGCCAAGTGGGCGGGAGAAACACCATATATTTT
TRBV7-2,-,TRBJ1-1,-,CASSLVPGPEAFF,TGTGCCAGCAGCTTAGTCCCAGGCCCTGAAGCTTTCTTT
TRBV6-5,TRBD1,TRBJ1-1,once,CASSFTGAGTEAFF,TGTGCCAGCAGTTTTACAGGGGCGGGGACTGAAGCTTTCTTT
TRBV2,-,TRBJ2-5,-,CASRGARGQETQYF,TGTGCCAGCAGAGGGGCCCGAGGACAAGAGACCCAGTACTTC
TRBV30,-,TRBJ1-1,-,CAWTLEALNTEAFF,TGTGCCTGGACCCTAGAAGCGCTGAACACTGAAGCTTTCTTT
TRBV3-1/TRBV3-2,-,TRBJ1-1,-,CASSQGSRGNTEAFF,TGTGCCAGCAGCCAGGGGAGCAGGGGGAACACTGAAGCTTTCTTT
TRBV19,-,TRBJ2-1,-,CATLPQGRVNEQFF,TGTGCCACCTTACCCCAGGGGAGAGTCAATGAGCAGTTCTTC
TRBV24-1,-,TRBJ1-5,-,CATSGTTGGQPQHF,TGTGCCACCAGTGGAACCACAGGCGGTCAGCCCCAGCATTTT
TRBV2,-,TRBJ2-7,-,CASSIQGLYEQYF,TGTGCCAGCTCTATTCAGGGGTTATACGAGCAGTACTTC
TRBV7-2,TRBD1,TRBJ1-5,-,CASSSDRFSNQPQHF,TGTGCCAGCAGCTCGGACAGGTTTAGCAATCAGCCCCAGCATTTT
TRBV7-2,-,TRBJ1-2,-,CASSSSPDIYYGYTF,TGTGCCAGCAGCTCATCCCCAGACATATACTATGGCTACACCTTC
TRBV7-2,TRBD2,TRBJ2-2,once,CAQDRLASTGELFF,TGTGCTCAAGACCGACTAGCGAGCACCGGGGAGCTGTTTTTT
TRBV5-4,-,TRBJ1-4,once,CASSPLPSTNEKLFF,TGTGCCAGCAGCCCCCTCCCGTCAACTAATGAAAAACTGTTTTTT
TRBV3-1/TRBV3-2,TRBD2,TRBJ2-3,-,CASSQGLAEGTDTQYF,TGTGCCAGCAGCCAAGGGCTAGCGGAGGGCACAGATACGCAGTATTTT
TRBV7-9,TRBD2,TRBJ2-2,-,CASSDNSRGGRLDTGELFF,TGTGCCAGCAGCGACAATAGTCGGGGGGGACGCCTTGACACCGGGGAGCTGTTTTTT
TRBV3-1/TRBV3-2,-,TRBJ1-1,few,CASSRRTGTQAFF,TGTGCCAGCAGCCGACGAACAGGCACCCAAGCTTTCTTT
TRBV7-2,TRBD1,TRBJ2-5,-,CASSLTRGETQYF,TGTGCCAGCAGCTTAACCAGGGGGGAGACCCAGTACTTC
TRBV19,-,TRBJ1-3,-,CASSRTVTGNTIYF,TGTGCCAGTAGCCGGACAGTTACTGGAAACACCATATATTTT
TRBV4-1,-,TRBJ2-4,few,CASSQPAQKGAKNIQYF,TGCGCCAGCAGCCAGCCGGCCCAAAAGGGGGCCAAAAACATTCAGTACTTC
TRBV6-6,-,TRBJ1-1,-,CASSYLSGGAPTEAFF,TGTGCCAGCAGTTATCTGAGTGGGGGCGCACCCACTGAAGCTTTCTTT
TRBV11-2,-,TRBJ2-2,-,CAETTGANTGELFF,TGTGCCGAAACGACAGGAGCGAACACCGGGGAGCTGTTTTTT
TRBV6-5,TRBD1,TRBJ1-2,-,CASSYRGQSYGYTF,TGTGCCAGCAGTTACCGGGGACAGTCCTATGGCTACACCTTC
TRBV25-1,TRBD2,TRBJ2-4,-,CASTPYGSGGNIQYF,TGTGCCAGCACCCCATATGGTAGCGGGGGAAACATTCAGTACTTC
TRBV19,TRBD1,TRBJ1-6,-,CASSTDRDSPLHF,TGTGCCAGTAGTACAGACAGGGATTCACCCCTCCACTTT
TRBV23-1,-,TRBJ2-3,once,CASSPPGQRKVGLHTDTQYF,TGCGCCAGCAGTCCCCCGGGACAGAGAAAGGTGGGACTTCACACAGATACGCAGTATTTT
TRBV5-5,-,TRBJ2-2,-,CASSPFSDTGELFF,TGTGCCAGCAGCCCTTTTTCGGACACCGGGGAGCTGTTTTTT
TRBV7-9,-,TRBJ2-1,-,CASSYREGRGEQFF,TGTGCCAGCAGTTACAGGGAAGGGCGAGGTGAGCAGTTCTTC
TRBV7-2,TRBD1,TRBJ1-1,-,CASSRSPGGNTEAFF,TGTGCCAGCAGCAGAAGCCCAGGGGGCAACACTGAAGCTTTCTTT
TRBV11-2,TRBD2,TRBJ2-1,-,CASSQGDYYYNEQFF,TGTGCCAGCAGCCAAGGGGACTACTACTACAATGAGCAGTTCTTC
TRBV7-2,-,TRBJ1-1,-,CASSLEWVGSTEAFF,TGTGCCAGCAGCTTAGAATGGGTGGGGAGCACTGAAGCTTTCTTT
TRBV7-7,-,TRBJ2-5,-,CASSPGLGTRETQYF,TGTGCCAGCAGCCCGGGATTAGGCACAAGAGAGACCCAGTACTTC
TRBV18,-,TRBJ1-1,-,CASSPRRENTEAFF,TGTGCCAGCTCACCACGGCGGGAGAACACTGAAGCTTTCTTT
TRBV15,-,TRBJ2-5,few,CATSRAVPSETQYF,TGTGCCACCAGCAGAGCAGTCCCAAGTGAGACCCAGTACTTC
TRBV3-1/TRBV3-2,TRBD2,TRBJ2-7,-,CASSQVAGGSEQYF,TGTGCCAGCAGCCAGGTAGCGGGGGGGAGCGAGCAGTACTTC
TRBV28,-,TRBJ1-4,-,CASSFRRQWKVTVANEKLFF,TGTGCCAGCAGTTTCAGACGACAATGGAAGGTGACAGTTGCTAATGAAAAACTGTTTTTT
TRBV4-2,TRBD2,TRBJ2-1,-,CASSHELAGGNNEQFF,TGTGCCAGCAGCCACGAACTAGCGGGGGGGAACAATGAGCAGTTCTTC
TRBV14,-,TRBJ1-2,-,CASSYKTGILGEGSYGYTF,TGTGCCAGCAGTTACAAAACCGGGATCCTGGGAGAGGGTAGCTATGGCTACACCTTC
TRBV10-3,-,TRBJ2-6,-,CAISENSLSGANVLTF,TGTGCCATCAGTGAAAACAGCCTCTCTGGGGCCAACGTCCTGACTTTC
TRBV5-4,-,TRBJ2-5,-,CASSPSRTAKEETQYF,TGTGCCAGCAGCCCTTCCCGGACAGCCAAAGAAGAGACCCAGTACTTC
TRBV18,-,TRBJ1-2,-,CASSPREPESHTF,TGTGCCAGCTCACCCCGAGAGCCGGAGTCCCACACCTTC
TRBV4-2,-,TRBJ2-7,-,CASSPGHASSEQYF,TGTGCCAGCAGCCCGGGACACGCTTCCTCCGAGCAGTACTTC
TRBV7-6,-,TRBJ1-2,-,CASSASSRGMGYGYTF,TGTGCCAGCAGCGCTAGTAGTCGGGGGATGGGCTATGGCTACACCTTC
TRBV2,-,TRBJ1-2,-,CASSEALLSGYTF,TGTGCCAGCAGTGAAGCCTTATTGTCGGGCTACACCTTC
TRBV19,-,TRBJ1-5,-,CASDGQGDQPQHF,TGTGCCAGTGATGGCCAGGGTGATCAGCCCCAGCATTTT